This TCR beta chain derives from a study of CD8 T cells in ankylosing spondylitis. Study-level points and caveats: What appeared characteristic of ankylosing spondylitis blood was a TCR beta motif of several highly homologous variants. In synovial fluid and blood from reactive arthritis, some motif variants were previously reported.

Quantitative 5'-RACE with molecular barcodes produced the TCR beta libraries. TCRdb ran MiXCR on the 5' RACE reads and lists one entry per CDR3 protein. The sample shows tens of thousands of distinct CDR3 sequences, approximately 6% of them seen only once. This clonotype was seen at least ten times. Its antigen is still unknown. Trimming took 1 base from V and 4 from J; bases not matched to a gene: 10. Per germline, CDR1 SGHRS and CDR2 YFSETQ. This CDR3 is 16 amino acids long. Sequenced: blood, either unsorted or a sorted T cell fraction (not recorded which). The V call is TRBV5-1, the J call TRBJ1-2; 7 positions match TRBD1. The TCR was taken from a male donor with ankylosing spondylitis or in good health (not recorded which). Here the CDR3 reads CASSLQQGSSGYGYTF. CDR3 DNA sequence: TGCGCCAGCAGCTTGCAACAGGGGAGTAGTGGCTATGGCTACACCTTC.